These 14 T cell receptor beta chains share one sample of origin, sequenced in a study of blood T cell repertoires in COVID-19 (dated by TCRdb to 2019 to 2021). The method behind the library was the immunoSEQ multiplex PCR assay. The table was pulled from immuneACCESS by TCRdb, which kept in-frame rearrangements only. Such tables lose some clones; where checked, under half of the loss comes from unresolved V genes, and the rest has no known cause. Counted in this sample were 300,000 to 400,000 clones; around nine tenths of them appeared once. Approximately 2.5% of the sample goes to the ten largest clones. Sequencing used PBMCs or T cells enriched from blood (not recorded which). The origin of the receptors is a man aged 55 to 70 who had recovered from COVID-19.

The chain couples TRBV10-3 to TRBJ1-2; D perhaps matches TRBD1 (6 bases). With 10 bases removed from V and 5 bases from J, the gap between germline ends came to 14 bases. Germline V gives CDR1 ENHRY, CDR2 SYGVKD. The CDR3 has 12 residues. CDR3 loop: CATKQGSYGYTF. The CDR3 DNA reads as TGTGCCACTAAACAGGGTTCGTATGGCTACACCTTC.

The chain combines TRBV21-1 with TRBJ1-5; no DNA check was done on the table's D call, TRBD1. TRBV21-1 is given as a pseudogene. This CDR3 region has 20 residues. This CDR3 is CASSKSGASAGQGVCQPQHF. DNA for the CDR3: TGTGCCAGCAGCAAATCGGGGGCATCCGCCGGACAGGGTGTTTGTCAGCCCCAGCATTTT.

This rearrangement joins TRBV19 to TRBJ1-5; perhaps TRBD1 as D (5 bases). V lost 1 base, J lost 5 bases, and 9 bases lay in between. Germline V lookup: CDR1 LNHDA, CDR2 SQIVND (reference sequence). There are 14 residues in the CDR3. The CDR3 reads CASSIGAGYQPQHF. CDR3 sequence (DNA): TGTGCCAGTAGTATAGGGGCAGGGTATCAGCCCCAGCATTTT.

The rearrangement links TRBV27 to TRBJ2-1; the D is unclear. Germline lookup yields CDR1 MNHEY and CDR2 SMNVEV (reference sequence). The CDR3 sequence is 14 residues long. Trimming left V 0 bases short and J 6 bases short, with 9 bases between. The CDR3 here is CASSLSAVSNEQFF. For the CDR3, the DNA is TGTGCCAGCAGTTTATCGGCGGTAAGCAATGAGCAGTTCTTC.

The chain couples TRBV21-1 to TRBJ2-1; TRBD2, the D gene given by the table, was not confirmed from the DNA. TRBV21-1 is labeled a pseudogene. The CDR3 has 17 amino acids. The CDR3 sequence: CASSKASGHPSYNEQFF. The CDR3 coding sequence is TGTGCCAGCAGCAAGGCTAGCGGGCACCCCTCCTACAATGAGCAGTTCTTC.

The chain employs TRBV4-1 and TRBJ1-3; D is uncertain. The CDR3 sequence is 18 residues long. Trimming removed 4 bases at V and 0 bases at J, with 19 bases between. The germline gives CDR1 MGHRA, CDR2 YSYEKL. The CDR3 DNA reads TGCGCCAGCAGCCGGTACAGCGGGTCTGAAGGCTCTGGAAACACCATATATTTT. Its protein product is CASSRYSGSEGSGNTIYF.

A few counts support this clone. The rearrangement links TRBV30 to TRBJ1-6; D gene uncertain. CDR3 length: 15 residues. The germline V and J ends were trimmed by 8 bases and 3 bases, with 17 bases remaining between them. Germline CDR1 reads GTSNPN; CDR2 reads SVGIG (reference sequence). As DNA, the CDR3 is TGTGCCCGAAATACCGGGAATCACTATAATTCACCCCTCCACTTT. This gives the protein CARNTGNHYNSPLHF.

The rearrangement joins TRBV4-1 to TRBJ2-1; 11 bases agree with TRBD2. The germline V gene has CDR1 MGHRA and CDR2 YSYEKL. The CDR3 has 16 residues. Trimming took 2 bases from V and 4 from J; bases not matched to a gene: 4. The CDR3 DNA reads as TGCGCCAGCAGCCAAATTAGCGGGGGGGATTACAATGAGCAGTTCTTC. Its translation is CASSQISGGDYNEQFF.

This clone was seen a single time. This chain joins TRBV3-1 (or the pseudogene TRBV3-2) and TRBJ2-3; TRBD2 agrees at 12 bases. V lost 5 bases and J lost 5; bases outside the gene matches: 11. The germline V gene has CDR1 LGHDT and CDR2 YNNKEL (reference sequence). This CDR3 comprises 17 residues. The CDR3 DNA follows: TGTGCCAGCAGCAATGGTCTAGCGGGAGGGCCTCAAGATACGCAGTATTTT. It codes for CASSNGLAGGPQDTQYF.

The rearrangement joins TRBV4-2 to TRBJ2-1; 8 bases map to TRBD1. The trim removed 5 bases at V and 5 bases at J, leaving 8 bases unmatched. CDR3 length: 15 residues. Per germline, CDR1 LGHNA and CDR2 YNFKEQ. The chain's CDR3 is CASSSPGQVHNEQFF. Written as DNA, the CDR3 is TGTGCCAGCAGCAGCCCGGGACAGGTGCACAATGAGCAGTTCTTC.

This chain connects TRBV9 to TRBJ2-2; D uncertain. Germline V gives CDR1 SGDLS, CDR2 YYNGEE. V was clipped by 0 bases and J by 3 bases, with 12 bases between them. The CDR3 length is 16 residues. In nucleotides, the CDR3 is TGTGCCAGCAGCGTAGCCGAAAATAGATACACCGGGGAGCTGTTTTTT. Its translation: CASSVAENRYTGELFF.

There are a few counts of this clone. J is TRBJ2-6 and V is TRBV6-1; the D gene is possibly TRBD1 (5 bases). Germline V gene lookup returns CDR1 MNHNS and CDR2 SASEGT. This CDR3 is 17 amino acids long. Trimming took 1 base from V and 0 from J, leaving 10 bases between them. Written as DNA, the CDR3 is TGTGCCAGCAGTGAAGATGACAGAACCTCTGGGGCCAACGTCCTGACTTTC. Protein product: CASSEDDRTSGANVLTF.

The table lists this clone with a count of one. V gene TRBV2 combines with J gene TRBJ2-7, with D maybe TRBD2 (5 bases). Trimming cost V 7 bases and J 4 bases, with 11 bases left between them. In germline, CDR1 is SNHLY, CDR2 FYNNEI. This CDR3 is built from 12 residues. CDR3 sequence reads: CASTKLVYEQYF. The DNA for the CDR3 is TGTGCCAGCACTAAACTAGTTTACGAGCAGTACTTC.

The CDR3 DNA reads as TGTGCCAGCAGCCAATTTGGGCAGCTCTATGGCTACACCTTC. Its protein product is CASSQFGQLYGYTF. V gene TRBV3-1 (or the pseudogene TRBV3-2) combines with J gene TRBJ1-2; D gene uncertain. The CDR3 covers 14 residues. CDR1 is LGHDT and CDR2 is YNNKEL in the germline V gene (reference sequence). V was shortened by 2 bases and J by 4 bases, with 11 bases between the two germline ends.